One sample yielded the 24 T cell receptor beta chains listed below, sequenced in a study of CD8 T cells in ankylosing spondylitis. TCRdb ran MiXCR on the 5' RACE reads and lists one entry per CDR3 protein. This sample has around 490,000 distinct CDR3 sequences, with under 5.5% found just once. No cognate antigen is known for these TCRs. Findings and caveats of the study: There was a TCR beta motif, made of roughly eight highly homologous variants, that appeared characteristic of ankylosing spondylitis blood.

The sample taken for sequencing was blood, either unsorted or a sorted T cell fraction (not recorded which). These receptors originate from a male donor with ankylosing spondylitis.

This clonotype was counted at least ten times. V gene TRBV4-1 combines with J gene TRBJ2-1; maybe TRBD2 (5 bases). V was shortened by 4 bases and J by 9 bases, with 19 bases between the two germline ends. In germline, CDR1 is MGHRA, CDR2 YSYEKL. This CDR3 is built from 15 residues. The CDR3 sequence: CASSPLQRSLGEQFF. For the CDR3, the DNA is TGCGCCAGCAGCCCACTCCAGCGGTCCTTGGGTGAGCAGTTCTTC.

There are a few counts of this clonotype. V and J are TRBV28 and TRBJ2-3; 8 bases map to TRBD2. Germline trimming cut 4 bases from V and 6 bases from J; bases unmatched to any gene: 12. The CDR3 loop spans 16 amino acids. Germline loops: CDR1 MDHEN, CDR2 SYDVKM. The CDR3 loop reads CASSSTAGGAGDTQYF. Here the CDR3 DNA reads TGTGCCAGCAGTTCCACCGCCGGGGGGGCGGGGGATACGCAGTATTTT.

The table lists this clonotype with many counts. The chain carries TRBV27 and TRBJ1-1, with D possibly being TRBD1 (5 bases). The V end was cut by 3 bases, the J end by 5 bases, with 13 bases between. This CDR3 is built from 14 residues. In germline, CDR1 is MNHEY, CDR2 SMNVEV (reference sequence). Here the CDR3 DNA reads TGTGCCAGCAGTTTCGACAGAAGGTCGACTGAAGCTTTCTTT. Protein sequence: CASSFDRRSTEAFF.

This clonotype was seen repeatedly, ten times or more. This chain uses TRBV29-1 with TRBJ1-2; no clear D. The germline gives CDR1 SQVTM, CDR2 ANQGSEA. The CDR3 contains 12 residues. Trimming took 3 bases from V and 2 from J, leaving 7 bases between them. The CDR3 loop reads CSVDDKNYGYTF. CDR3 sequence (DNA): TGCAGCGTTGACGATAAGAACTATGGCTACACCTTC.

This clonotype was detected many times. The gene calls are TRBV5-1 and TRBJ1-4; 12 nucleotides agree with TRBD1. Trimming at V came to 3 bases and at J to 8 bases, leaving 8 bases not matched to a gene. In germline, CDR1 is SGHRS, CDR2 YFSETQ. The CDR3 totals 16 residues. This CDR3 is CASSSGGQGAGEKLFF. The CDR3 DNA follows: TGCGCCAGCAGCTCTGGGGGACAGGGGGCAGGAGAAAAACTGTTTTTT.

In its sample, this clonotype was seen many times. The chain joins TRBV27 to TRBJ2-7, with 9 positions matching TRBD1. Germline V gene data show CDR1 as MNHEY and CDR2 as SMNVEV (reference sequence). The CDR3 sequence is 14 residues long. The V and J ends lost 6 bases and 7 bases, in that order; junction bases with no gene match: 10. CDR3 in amino acids: CASSLPGTGSEQYF. CDR3 sequence (DNA): TGTGCCAGCAGCCTCCCGGGGACAGGGAGTGAGCAGTACTTC.

This clonotype was detected ten times or more. The V and J genes are TRBV6-1 and TRBJ1-5; TRBD1 matches at 7 bases. This CDR3 is built from 15 residues. Trimming took 6 bases from V and 0 from J; bases not matched to a gene: 5. The germline V gene has CDR1 MNHNS and CDR2 SASEGT. The CDR3 region is CASRGTDYSNQPQHF. DNA for the CDR3: TGTGCCAGCAGAGGGACAGATTATAGCAATCAGCCCCAGCATTTT.

At least ten counts were recorded for this clonotype. The CDR3, as DNA: TGTGCCAGCAGTTTGGACCTAGCAGGCACAGATACGCAGTATTTT. Translation: CASSLDLAGTDTQYF. The chain recombines TRBV12-3 or TRBV12-4 with TRBJ2-3; D might be TRBD2 (5 bases). The CDR3 contains 15 residues. Between the trimmed V and J ends, which lost 3 bases and 1 base, there was a span of 11 bases.

The table lists this clonotype with many counts. V usage is TRBV5-5 and J usage is TRBJ2-7; TRBD1 is a possible D gene (5 bases). Per germline, CDR1 SGHKS and CDR2 YYEKEE (reference sequence). The CDR3 runs to 15 residues. Trimming removed 3 bases at V and 0 bases at J, with 13 bases between. For the CDR3, the DNA is TGTGCCAGCAGCTCAGGGTTCTCACCCTCCTACGAGCAGTACTTC. This encodes CASSSGFSPSYEQYF.

This clonotype appeared many times. The rearrangement uses TRBV6-2 or TRBV6-3 and TRBJ2-1; D remains unclear. This CDR3 has 13 residues. Germline-derived CDR1 and CDR2 are MNHEY and SVGEGT. Between the trimmed V and J ends, which lost 0 bases and 6 bases, there was a span of 6 bases. CDR3 residues: CASSYSPSNEQFF. The CDR3 DNA sequence: TGTGCCAGCAGTTACTCGCCTAGCAATGAGCAGTTCTTC.

This clonotype was picked up many times. The J gene is TRBJ1-1, the V gene TRBV5-1; 8 positions agree with TRBD1. CDR3 length equals 14 residues. After removal of 7 bases from V and 4 bases from J, the junction contained 9 bases not matched to a gene. CDR1 is SGHRS, CDR2 YFSETQ, per germline. CDR3 loop: CASSGQGEGTEAFF. The CDR3 coding sequence is TGCGCCAGCTCCGGACAGGGAGAAGGCACTGAAGCTTTCTTT. The variable domain in full, with the rest retrieved from reference TRBV5-1 and TRBJ1-1, is KAGVTQTPRYLIKTRGQQVTLSCSPISGHRSVSWYQQTPGQGLQFLFEYFSETQRNKGNFPGRFSGRQFSNSRSEMNVSTLELGDSALYLCASSGQGEGTEAFFGQGTRLTVV.

This clonotype was observed many times. The chain uses TRBV15 and TRBJ2-1; a possible D gene is TRBD2 (6 bases). The CDR3 spans 14 residues. Trimming took off 0 bases at V and 11 bases at J, with 14 bases between the two ends. From germline, CDR1 is LNHNV and CDR2 YYDKDF (reference sequence). The CDR3 DNA follows: TGTGCCACCAGCAGAGATAGGGCTAGCGACAAGCAGTTCTTC. Protein product: CATSRDRASDKQFF.

This clonotype was seen repeatedly, ten times or more. V is TRBV7-2 and J is TRBJ2-3, with a possible D match to TRBD1 (6 bases). This CDR3 spans 15 amino acids. Trimming pared 4 bases from V and 2 bases from J, leaving 13 bases between. Germline-derived CDR1 and CDR2 are SGHTA and FQGNSA. Here the CDR3 reads CASSSGQTYTDTQYF. For the CDR3, the DNA is TGTGCCAGCAGCTCGGGACAAACGTACACAGATACGCAGTATTTT.

The chain carries TRBV20-1 and TRBJ2-1; TRBD2 is a possible D gene (6 bases). The CDR3 covers 14 residues. The germline CDR1 and CDR2 sequences are DFQATT and SNEGSKA (reference sequence). CDR3 sequence: CRGASESSYNEQFF. The CDR3 DNA follows: TGCAGAGGGGCTAGCGAAAGCTCCTACAATGAGCAGTTCTTC.

Many counts were recorded for this clonotype. The J gene is TRBJ2-1, the V gene TRBV7-2, with a tentative D call TRBD2 (6 bases). V was trimmed by 3 bases and J by 4 bases, leaving 13 bases between them. The CDR3 totals 15 residues. Per germline, CDR1 SGHTA and CDR2 FQGNSA. Written as DNA, the CDR3 is TGTGCCAGCAGCTTCTCGGGGGATCGGTACAATGAGCAGTTCTTC. This sequence encodes CASSFSGDRYNEQFF.

This clonotype was seen a few times. The chain links TRBV5-1 to TRBJ1-1, with D perhaps TRBD1 (5 bases). The V and J ends lost 0 bases and 5 bases respectively, with 14 bases between them. The CDR3 is 15 residues long. Germline CDR1 SGHRS, CDR2 YFSETQ. Here the CDR3 DNA reads TGCGCCAGCAGCTTGGCGGACATAATTGGGACTGAAGCTTTCTTT. It specifies CASSLADIIGTEAFF. Drawing the rest from reference TRBV5-1 and TRBJ1-1, the complete variable domain is KAGVTQTPRYLIKTRGQQVTLSCSPISGHRSVSWYQQTPGQGLQFLFEYFSETQRNKGNFPGRFSGRQFSNSRSEMNVSTLELGDSALYLCASSLADIIGTEAFFGQGTRLTVV.

This clonotype showed up many times. The rearrangement links TRBV6-1 to TRBJ1-5; D gene ambiguous. The CDR3 length is 15 residues. Germline V gene lookup returns CDR1 MNHNS and CDR2 SASEGT. Between the trimmed V and J ends, which lost 4 bases and 4 bases, there was a span of 14 bases. Here the CDR3 DNA reads TGTGCCAGCAGTGCAAGGTCCGTGGGAAATCAGCCCCAGCATTTT. It specifies CASSARSVGNQPQHF.

Many counts were recorded for this clonotype. The chain employs TRBV10-3 and TRBJ2-3; TRBD2 matches at 11 bases. The CDR3 consists of 16 residues. Germline V CDR1 and CDR2: ENHRY, SYGVKD. J was trimmed by 2 bases and V by 6 bases; bases with no gene match: 7. DNA for the CDR3: TGTGCCATCAGGGGAACTAGCGGGGGCTACACAGATACGCAGTATTTT. This codes for CAIRGTSGGYTDTQYF.

This clonotype was picked up many times. The rearrangement uses TRBV7-9 and TRBJ2-5; 7 bases agree with TRBD1. The CDR3 has 14 amino acids. The V gene's germline CDR1 is SEHNR and CDR2 FQNEAQ (reference sequence). V was clipped by 5 bases and J by 0 bases; unmatched bases: 3. DNA for the CDR3: TGTGCCAGCAGCCCGGGACAGCACCAAGAGACCCAGTACTTC. This translates into CASSPGQHQETQYF.

This clonotype was picked up many times. The genes are TRBV29-1 and TRBJ1-1; D perhaps matches TRBD1 (6 bases). V lost 3 bases, J lost 5 bases, and 10 bases lay in between. The germline gives CDR1 SQVTM, CDR2 ANQGSEA. The CDR3 consists of 12 residues. This chain's CDR3 is CSVDQGWTEAFF. CDR3 bases: TGCAGCGTTGATCAGGGGTGGACTGAAGCTTTCTTT. The whole variable domain, filled in from reference TRBV29-1 and TRBJ1-1, reads SAVISQKPSRDICQRGTSLTIQCQVDSQVTMMFWYRQQPGQSLTLIATANQGSEATYESGFVIDKFPISRPNLTFSTLTVSNMSPEDSSIYLCSVDQGWTEAFFGQGTRLTVV.

This clonotype turned up a few times. This chain connects TRBV3-1 to TRBJ1-2; D ambiguous. V lost 7 bases and J 4 bases, leaving 13 bases between the germline ends. This CDR3 is 13 amino acids long. Germline-derived CDR1 and CDR2 are LGHDT and YNNKEL (reference sequence). The CDR3 bases are TGTGCCAGCAAGGACTCGGAAATCTATGGCTACACCTTC. Its protein is CASKDSEIYGYTF.

The genes are TRBV12-3 or TRBV12-4 and TRBJ1-5, with D tentatively TRBD1 (5 bases). The CDR3 covers 14 residues. The ends were cut back, 7 bases at V and 4 bases at J, with 14 bases in the middle. CDR3 nucleotides: TGTGCCAGCATTCCGCAGGGCGGAAATCAGCCCCAGCATTTT. This translates into CASIPQGGNQPQHF.

This clonotype occurred many times. V usage is TRBV7-2 and J usage is TRBJ1-2, with 8 nucleotides matching TRBD1. The CDR3 is 15 residues long. CDR1 is SGHTA, CDR2 FQGNSA, per germline. The V segment lost 5 bases and the J segment 4 bases; nucleotides outside the gene matches: 9. The CDR3 loop reads CASSPGTGETYGYTF. The CDR3 bases are TGTGCCAGCAGCCCCGGGACAGGCGAGACCTATGGCTACACCTTC.

In its sample, this clonotype was seen many times. The chain is built from TRBV20-1 and TRBJ1-5; D is possibly TRBD1 (5 bases). Germline values: CDR1 DFQATT, CDR2 SNEGSKA (reference sequence). The CDR3 runs 12 residues. CDR3 in DNA: TGCAGCGTTGGTCAGGGTAATCAGCCCCAGCATTTT. As protein: CSVGQGNQPQHF.